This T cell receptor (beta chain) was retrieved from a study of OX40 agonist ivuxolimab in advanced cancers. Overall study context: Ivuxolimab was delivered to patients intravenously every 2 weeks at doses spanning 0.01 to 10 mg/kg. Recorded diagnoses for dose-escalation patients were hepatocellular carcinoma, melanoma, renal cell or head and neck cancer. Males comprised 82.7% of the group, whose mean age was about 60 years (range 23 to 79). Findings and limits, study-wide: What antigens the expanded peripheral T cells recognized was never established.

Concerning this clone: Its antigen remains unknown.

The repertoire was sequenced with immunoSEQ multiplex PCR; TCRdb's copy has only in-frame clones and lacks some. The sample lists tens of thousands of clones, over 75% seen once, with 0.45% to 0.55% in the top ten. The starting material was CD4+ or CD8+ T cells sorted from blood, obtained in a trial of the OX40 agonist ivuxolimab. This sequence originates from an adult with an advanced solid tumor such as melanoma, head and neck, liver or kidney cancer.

For the CDR3, the DNA is TGTGCCAGCAGCAGGGACAGCCTAGGGAACACTGAAGCTTTCTTT. Translated, it gives CASSRDSLGNTEAFF. This chain links TRBV25-1 with TRBJ1-1; 7 bases are shared with TRBD1. The V segment lost 6 bases and the J segment 1 base; nucleotides outside the gene matches: 8. The CDR3 is made up of 15 amino acids. CDR1 and CDR2 (germline): MGHDK, SYGVNS. Combining the CDR3 with reference TRBV25-1 and TRBJ1-1 gives the whole variable domain EADIYQTPRYLVIGTGKKITLECSQTMGHDKMYWYQQDPGMELHLIHYSYGVNSTEKGDLSSESTVSRIRTEHFPLTLESARPSHTSQYLCASSRDSLGNTEAFFGQGTRLTVV.